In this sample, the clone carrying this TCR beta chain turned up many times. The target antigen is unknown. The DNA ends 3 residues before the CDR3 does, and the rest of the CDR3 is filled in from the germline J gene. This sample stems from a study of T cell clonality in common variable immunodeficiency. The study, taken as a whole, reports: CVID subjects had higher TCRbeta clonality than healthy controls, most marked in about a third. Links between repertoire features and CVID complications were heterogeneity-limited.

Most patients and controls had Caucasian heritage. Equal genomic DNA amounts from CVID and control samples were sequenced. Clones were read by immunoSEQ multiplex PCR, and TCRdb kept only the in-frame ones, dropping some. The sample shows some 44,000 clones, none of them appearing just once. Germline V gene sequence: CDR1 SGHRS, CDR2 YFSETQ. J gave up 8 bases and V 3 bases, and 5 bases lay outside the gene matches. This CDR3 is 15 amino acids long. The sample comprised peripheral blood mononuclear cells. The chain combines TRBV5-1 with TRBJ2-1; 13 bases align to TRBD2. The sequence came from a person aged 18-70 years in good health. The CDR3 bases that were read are TGCGCCAGCAGCTGGACTAGCGGGAGAATGGATGAG. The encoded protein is CASSWTSGRMDE. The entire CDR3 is CASSWTSGRMDEQFF. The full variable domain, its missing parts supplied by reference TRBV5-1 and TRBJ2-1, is KAGVTQTPRYLIKTRGQQVTLSCSPISGHRSVSWYQQTPGQGLQFLFEYFSETQRNKGNFPGRFSGRQFSNSRSEMNVSTLELGDSALYLCASSWTSGRMDEQFFGPGTRLTVL.